This T cell receptor beta chain was documented in a study of T cells after yellow fever vaccination. V lost 3 bases and J lost 0, with 18 bases in between. The V gene's germline CDR1 is DFQATT and CDR2 SNEGSKA (reference sequence). The CDR3 runs to 18 residues. This clonotype was found many times. Via MiXCR, TCRdb re-called the 5' RACE reads, giving one row per CDR3 protein. The sample consists of approximately 74,000 distinct CDR3 sequences, around 6.2% of them appearing once. Sample: CD4+ T cells sorted from PBMCs, taken roughly 14 days after the first yellow fever vaccination. V usage is TRBV20-1 and J usage is TRBJ1-6, with D tentatively TRBD1 (5 bases). The TCR was taken from a man aged 18 to 35 who received the YFV17D yellow fever vaccine. CDR3 DNA sequence: TGCAGTGCTAGCGGCCCCTTCCTGAGGGGCTCCTATAATTCACCCCTCCACTTT. Its translation is CSASGPFLRGSYNSPLHF.